This entry lists 25 T cell receptor beta chains sequenced from one sample in a study of T-cell reconstitution after alpha-beta-depleted transplantation in children. During its preparation, the TCRbeta library received unique molecular identifiers. TCRdb re-called the PCR reads with MiXCR, one entry per CDR3 protein. The table has some 550,000 distinct CDR3 sequences, under 25% seen once; the top ten hold around 14%. The specimen comprised PBMCs, mostly from graft donor cells, sampled 360 days after TCRalphabeta/CD19-depleted stem cell transplant. These receptors all stem from a boy less than two years old who had a stem cell transplant for acute myeloid leukemia, so the T cells may come from the graft donor.

The V call is TRBV12-3 or TRBV12-4, the J call TRBJ2-3; D uncertain. Trimming removed 3 bases at V and 8 bases at J, with 15 bases between. The CDR3 loop spans 14 amino acids. CDR3 sequence: CASSFRRPVGTQYF. The CDR3 coding sequence is TGTGCCAGCAGTTTTCGCAGGCCAGTTGGTACGCAGTATTTT.

The V gene is TRBV27, the J gene TRBJ2-3, with D perhaps being TRBD1 or TRBD2 (5 bases each). Germline loops: CDR1 MNHEY, CDR2 SMNVEV (reference sequence). V lost 4 bases and J 6 bases, leaving 11 bases between the germline ends. CDR3 size: 13 residues. The DNA of the CDR3 is TGTGCCAGCAGTTGGGGGTGGTTGGATACGCAGTATTTT. It is translated as CASSWGWLDTQYF.

This clonotype showed up many times. The chain joins TRBV7-2 to TRBJ2-2, with D perhaps TRBD1 (6 bases). The CDR3 has 15 residues. Germline V gene data show CDR1 as SGHTA and CDR2 as FQGNSA. With 1 base removed from V and 4 bases from J, the gap between germline ends came to 10 bases. The CDR3 sequence: CASSLGSRGTGELFF. The CDR3 DNA is TGTGCCAGCAGCTTAGGCTCCAGGGGCACCGGGGAGCTGTTTTTT.

This clonotype was observed at least ten times. The chain joins TRBV2 to TRBJ1-2; tentatively, D is TRBD1 (5 bases). V was cut by 8 bases and J by 4 bases, with 11 bases left in between. Germline V gene lookup returns CDR1 SNHLY and CDR2 FYNNEI. CDR3 length: 12 residues. CDR3 DNA sequence: TGTGCCAGCGGGGCGGGGTTCTATGGCTACACCTTC. Translation: CASGAGFYGYTF.

This clonotype has a handful of counts. This chain connects TRBV5-1 to TRBJ2-1; D is uncertain. V shed 1 base and J shed 6 bases, with 14 bases lying between them. The CDR3 runs 15 residues. Germline CDR1 SGHRS, CDR2 YFSETQ. The CDR3 DNA sequence: TGCGCCAGCAGCTTGCAGGAAACTGGAGCCAATGAGCAGTTCTTC. Protein product: CASSLQETGANEQFF.

This sequence joins TRBV7-3 and TRBJ2-6; D possibly corresponds to TRBD2 (7 bases). V gave up 5 bases and J gave up 9 bases, with 14 bases separating them. In germline, CDR1 is SGHTA, CDR2 FQGTGA. The CDR3 runs 14 residues. The CDR3 DNA reads TGTGCCAGCAGCCCCCTCGGGGGGCTCAACGTCCTGACTTTC. Encoded protein: CASSPLGGLNVLTF.

At least ten counts were recorded for this clonotype. The chain recombines TRBV20-1 with TRBJ2-5; D is perhaps TRBD2 (7 bases). This CDR3 spans 15 amino acids. V shed 2 bases and J shed 5 bases, with 18 bases lying between them. Germline V gene sequence: CDR1 DFQATT, CDR2 SNEGSKA (reference sequence). CDR3 loop: CSARRWGGLEETQYF. The CDR3, as DNA: TGCAGTGCTAGAAGATGGGGGGGCCTAGAGGAGACCCAGTACTTC.

This sequence joins TRBV12-3 or TRBV12-4 and TRBJ1-5, with D perhaps matching TRBD1 (5 bases). This CDR3 region has 16 residues. Trimming left V 3 bases short and J 1 base short, with 13 bases between. CDR3 amino acids: CASSFWGRRSNQPQHF. In DNA form, the CDR3 reads TGTGCCAGCAGTTTTTGGGGGAGGCGGAGCAATCAGCCCCAGCATTTT.

The CDR3 coding sequence is TGTGCCAGCAGAGACAGGTCCAACTATGGCTACACCTTC. Translation: CASRDRSNYGYTF. The chain is built from TRBV6-1 and TRBJ1-2, with a weak D call TRBD1 (6 bases). The CDR3 covers 13 residues. V was clipped by 6 bases and J by 2 bases, with 10 bases between them. Germline V gives CDR1 MNHNS, CDR2 SASEGT.

The chain uses TRBV20-1 and TRBJ1-5; D gene ambiguous. Germline lookup yields CDR1 DFQATT and CDR2 SNEGSKA (reference sequence). Trimming took off 0 bases at V and 1 base at J, with 10 bases between the two ends. The CDR3 covers 15 residues. CDR3 loop: CSARDPGESNQPQHF. The CDR3 DNA reads as TGCAGTGCTAGAGATCCTGGGGAGAGCAATCAGCCCCAGCATTTT.

This chain joins TRBV15 and TRBJ2-1; 11 bases are a match to TRBD2. Trimming at V came to 5 bases and at J to 12 bases, leaving 15 bases not matched to a gene. Germline V gives CDR1 LNHNV, CDR2 YYDKDF (reference sequence). The CDR3 consists of 16 residues. In nucleotides, the CDR3 is TGTGCCACCAGCGGCTCCGGGACTAGCGGATTACGTAGGCAGTTCTTC. Translating it yields CATSGSGTSGLRRQFF.

This clonotype was counted at least ten times. J is TRBJ2-5 and V is TRBV20-1; D may be TRBD1 or TRBD2 (6 bases each). Deletions cut 3 bases from V and 3 bases from J, with 23 bases between. Germline CDR1 and CDR2: DFQATT and SNEGSKA (reference sequence). This CDR3 has 17 residues. CDR3 in DNA: TGCAGTGCTAGCTCGCCACTCGGCGGGACATCTAAAGAGACCCAGTACTTC. Amino acid sequence: CSASSPLGGTSKETQYF.

The J gene is TRBJ2-7, the V gene TRBV7-8, with a possible D match to TRBD1 (6 bases). This CDR3 contains 15 residues. V lost 3 bases, J lost 0 bases, and 12 bases lay in between. Germline CDR1 reads SGHVS; CDR2 reads FQNEAQ. This chain's CDR3 is CASSLDRLISYEQYF. For the CDR3, the DNA is TGTGCCAGCAGCTTGGACAGACTTATCTCCTACGAGCAGTACTTC.

This clonotype was detected a few times. The CDR3 nucleotides read TGCAGTGCGACCAGACTAGCGGGGGAAGAGACCCAGTACTTC. The encoded protein is CSATRLAGEETQYF. This chain connects TRBV20-1 to TRBJ2-5; 12 bases are shared with TRBD2. V shed 6 bases, J shed 3 bases, and the junction held 5 bases outside the gene matches. The germline CDR1 and CDR2 sequences are DFQATT and SNEGSKA (reference sequence). The CDR3 has 14 amino acids.

In its sample, this clonotype was seen a few times. The chain recombines TRBV24-1 with TRBJ2-1; 7 bases match TRBD1. CDR3 length equals 20 residues. Germline trimming cut 0 bases from V and 4 bases from J; bases unmatched to any gene: 17. CDR1 KGHDR and CDR2 SFDVKD come from the germline V gene. This chain's CDR3 is CATSDLLYGRGSSGYNEQFF. The CDR3 coding sequence is TGTGCCACCAGTGATTTGCTGTACGGCAGGGGGTCCTCTGGTTACAATGAGCAGTTCTTC.

The chain couples TRBV6-5 to TRBJ1-1; D call uncertain. The V gene lost 3 bases and the J gene lost 3 bases, with 17 bases spanning the gap. There are 16 residues in the CDR3. CDR1 is MNHEY and CDR2 is SVGAGI in the germline V gene. The CDR3 region is CASSYDGEVYDTEAFF. CDR3 nucleotides: TGTGCCAGCAGTTATGACGGGGAAGTGTACGACACTGAAGCTTTCTTT.

This sequence joins TRBV29-1 and TRBJ2-1; 10 bases map to TRBD2. The V gene end was trimmed by 6 bases and the J gene end by 9 bases; junction bases not matched to a gene: 11. This CDR3 comprises 14 residues. CDR1 and CDR2 from the germline V gene are SQVTM and ANQGSEA. The CDR3 reads CSVAPTSGAGEQFF. The CDR3 DNA reads TGCAGCGTAGCCCCAACTAGCGGGGCGGGTGAGCAGTTCTTC.

This clonotype was found a few times. The chain recombines TRBV20-1 with TRBJ2-5; D is perhaps TRBD2 (6 bases). The CDR3 has 13 amino acids. V lost 7 bases and J 4 bases, leaving 16 bases between the germline ends. Germline CDR1 reads DFQATT; CDR2 reads SNEGSKA (reference sequence). The DNA of the CDR3 is TGCAGTGTGGAGGGAGAGGGAGCAGAGACCCAGTACTTC. It yields the protein CSVEGEGAETQYF.

The J gene is TRBJ2-1, the V gene TRBV5-1; 8 nucleotides agree with TRBD2. V was clipped by 1 base and J by 7 bases; unmatched bases: 4. This CDR3 is built from 14 residues. The germline V gene has CDR1 SGHRS and CDR2 YFSETQ. The CDR3 nucleotides are TGCGCCAGCAGCTTGCAGGGGACTAGGAATGAGCAGTTCTTC. Residues: CASSLQGTRNEQFF. Variable domain in full (rest from reference TRBV5-1 and TRBJ2-1): KAGVTQTPRYLIKTRGQQVTLSCSPISGHRSVSWYQQTPGQGLQFLFEYFSETQRNKGNFPGRFSGRQFSNSRSEMNVSTLELGDSALYLCASSLQGTRNEQFFGPGTRLTVL.

About this clonotype itself: This may arise from a read error, as a much more abundant clone is one base away. CDR3 sequence: CASSLKWSWEADTQYF. As DNA, the CDR3 is TGTGCCAGCAGCTTGAAGTGGAGCTGGGAAGCAGATACGCAGTATTTT. This sequence joins TRBV5-6 and TRBJ2-3; D call uncertain. From germline, CDR1 is SGHDT and CDR2 YYEEEE. The V end was cut by 1 base, the J end by 4 bases, with 16 bases between. The CDR3 loop spans 16 amino acids.

As to this clonotype: This could be a read error, since a much larger clone is one nucleotide away. The V gene is TRBV20-1, the J gene TRBJ2-1; 9 bases line up with TRBD1. Germline V lookup: CDR1 DFQATT, CDR2 SNEGSKA (reference sequence). CDR3 length: 15 amino acids. The CDR3: CSARDRGRSYNEQCF. Here the CDR3 DNA reads TGCAGTGCTAGGGACAGGGGTAGGTCCTACAATGAGCAGTGCTTC.

This clonotype was seen a handful of times. The V call is TRBV12-3 or TRBV12-4, the J call TRBJ1-5, with a possible D match to TRBD1 (5 bases). The ends were cut back, 6 bases at V and 2 bases at J, with 14 bases in the middle. The CDR3 is 15 residues long. This CDR3 is CASSQGRRGNQPQHF. The CDR3 DNA follows: TGTGCCAGCAGCCAGGGCCGACGGGGCAATCAGCCCCAGCATTTT.

The chain links TRBV7-9 to TRBJ1-2; the match to TRBD1 covers 7 bases. The V gene's germline CDR1 is SEHNR and CDR2 FQNEAQ (reference sequence). The CDR3 runs to 14 residues. Losses at the gene ends were 9 bases for V and 2 bases for J; bases not matched to a gene: 9. This chain's CDR3 is CASDRQGGNYGYTF. CDR3 in DNA: TGTGCCAGTGACCGACAGGGTGGGAACTATGGCTACACCTTC. The full variable domain, in which reference TRBV7-9 and TRBJ1-2 provide the parts outside the CDR3, is DTGVSQNPRHKITKRGQNVTFRCDPISEHNRLYWYRQTLGQGPEFLTYFQNEAQLEKSRLLSDRFSAERPKGSFSTLEIQRTEQGDSAMYLCASDRQGGNYGYTFGSGTRLTVV.

The table lists this clonotype with a few counts. The J gene is TRBJ2-4, the V gene TRBV20-1; 10 bases fit TRBD2. The trim removed 3 bases at V and 0 bases at J, leaving 11 bases unmatched. CDR3 length: 18 amino acids. Germline CDR1 reads DFQATT; CDR2 reads SNEGSKA (reference sequence). CDR3: CSASRLAGATGAKNIQYF. In DNA, the CDR3 is TGCAGTGCTAGTAGGCTAGCGGGGGCCACCGGAGCCAAAAACATTCAGTACTTC.

The chain combines TRBV20-1 with TRBJ2-3, with 7 bases identical to TRBD1. Unmatched junction bases numbered 6, after V lost 1 base and J lost 2 bases. The CDR3 is 15 amino acids. CDR1 is DFQATT, CDR2 SNEGSKA, per germline (reference sequence). CDR3: CSARADRFLTDTQYF. The DNA of the CDR3 is TGCAGTGCTAGAGCGGACAGGTTCCTCACAGATACGCAGTATTTT.